The 4 T cell receptor beta chains below were found in one sample sequenced in a study of blood T cell repertoires in COVID-19. Here immunoSEQ multiplex PCR was the method, and the copy in TCRdb shows in-frame clones only, minus some. This table has roughly 59,000 clones, around 80% appearing once. Material: peripheral blood. The receptors originated from a human donor in a cohort sampled during active COVID-19.

The chain couples TRBV4-1 to TRBJ2-3, with 13 positions matching TRBD2. V shed 0 bases and J 5 bases; nucleotides not matched to a gene: 8. The CDR3 is 18 residues long. Germline V gene lookup returns CDR1 MGHRA and CDR2 YSYEKL. CDR3 loop: CASSQETRGLAGLDTQYF. CDR3 sequence (DNA): TGCGCCAGCAGCCAAGAAACCCGGGGACTAGCGGGATTAGATACGCAGTATTTT.

The chain employs TRBV18 and TRBJ1-2; the match to TRBD1 covers 7 bases. CDR3 length: 16 residues. Per the germline V gene, CDR1 is KGHSH and CDR2 is LQKENI. Trimming cost V 2 bases and J 2 bases; bases outside gene matches: 8. The CDR3 DNA reads as TGTGCCAGCTCACCAAGCGCTGACAGGGCCAACTATGGCTACACCTTC. It encodes CASSPSADRANYGYTF.

The chain carries TRBV27 and TRBJ2-5, with 7 bases lining up with TRBD1. J was trimmed by 2 bases and V by 5 bases; bases with no gene match: 8. This CDR3 has 15 residues. CDR1 MNHEY and CDR2 SMNVEV come from the germline V gene (reference sequence). The CDR3 protein is CASSLRTGEQETQYF. The CDR3 DNA follows: TGTGCCAGCAGTCTCCGGACAGGAGAACAAGAGACCCAGTACTTC.

This clone came up a few times. The chain has TRBV3-1 (or the pseudogene TRBV3-2) and TRBJ2-7; 12 bases agree with TRBD1. CDR1 and CDR2 from the germline V gene are LGHDT and YNNKEL (reference sequence). The junction had 8 bases not matched to a gene; V was cut back by 4 bases and J by 7 bases. The CDR3 runs to 15 residues. DNA of the CDR3: TGTGCCAGCAGCCGTAGGGGGACAGGGGGCCGAGAGCAGTACTTC. It specifies CASSRRGTGGREQYF.